This is a list of T cell receptor beta chains from one sample in a study of blood T cells in healthy people across ages. TCRdb ran MiXCR on the 5' RACE reads and lists one entry per CDR3 protein. The repertoire has under 750,000 distinct CDR3 sequences, 40% to 50% of them found once; the top ten carry around 23%. Sequenced material: blood. The receptors were sampled from an elderly man in good health. Each CDR3 is given with its conserved first and last residue. A D gene is named only where the DNA matches it firmly. Size tells how often a clone was seen (once, few, many) or the class of an expanded clone, and some rows leave it out.

size,J,V,D,DNA,CDR3
few,TRBJ2-3,TRBV20-1,-,TGCAGTGCTAGGCCCGGGACCGCGGCAGATACGCAGTATTTT,CSARPGTAADTQYF
once,TRBJ1-2,TRBV4-1,-,TGCACCAGCAGCCAAGGGACGGAGTATGGCTACACCTTC,CTSSQGTEYGYTF
-,TRBJ2-1,TRBV11-3,TRBD2,TGTGCCAGCAGCCGGGGGGGGGCAGCGTCCTACAATGAGCAGTTCTTC,CASSRGGAASYNEQFF
-,TRBJ1-4,TRBV3-1,-,TGTGCCAGCAGCCAAGATACGGGGTTGACTAATGAAAAACTGTTTTTT,CASSQDTGLTNEKLFF
few,TRBJ2-1,TRBV20-1,-,TGCAGTGCTAGGGACTTTTTTAGCGATGAGCAGTTCTTC,CSARDFFSDEQFF
few,TRBJ2-3,TRBV6-5,-,TGTGCCAGCAGTTACTCGAAGGCTTACTTAGATACGCAGTATTTT,CASSYSKAYLDTQYF
-,TRBJ2-4,TRBV6-2/TRBV6-3,-,TGTGCCAGCAGTTACTCGAGTGGGACGGCCAAAAACATTCAGTACTTC,CASSYSSGTAKNIQYF
-,TRBJ1-5,TRBV15,-,TGTGCCACCAGCAGGGAGCAGGTCTACCAGCCCCAGCATTTT,CATSREQVYQPQHF
-,TRBJ2-1,TRBV7-2,TRBD2,TGTGCCAGCAGCTTATCCCGGGACTATCAAGAGACCCAGTTCTTC,CASSLSRDYQETQFF
-,TRBJ2-5,TRBV28,-,TGTGCCAGCAGCCCTGTCGACTGGGGAGAGACCCAGTACTTC,CASSPVDWGETQYF
few,TRBJ2-1,TRBV5-1,-,TGCGCCAGCAGCTTGGTCCTTGAAGAGCAGTTCTTC,CASSLVLEEQFF
-,TRBJ2-7,TRBV20-1,-,TGCAGTGCCATTCCCCATAGCAAAAGCTCCTACGAGCAGTACTTC,CSAIPHSKSSYEQYF
few,TRBJ2-3,TRBV7-2,-,TGTGCCAGCAGCTCCCAGCTCCGCACAGATACGCAGTATTTT,CASSSQLRTDTQYF
-,TRBJ1-4,TRBV20-1,-,TGCAGTGCTAGAGATCCGGAGGGAACTAATGAAAAACTGTTTTTT,CSARDPEGTNEKLFF
-,TRBJ2-7,TRBV2,TRBD2,TGTGCCAGCAGTGAACTAGCGGGAGGCGGCGAGCAGTACTTC,CASSELAGGGEQYF
many,TRBJ1-1,TRBV6-5,-,TGTGCCAGCAGTTACGGGTCGAGAGCTTTCTTT,CASSYGSRAFF
once,TRBJ1-5,TRBV7-9,TRBD1,TGTGCCAGCAGCTGGGACAGGGTGAATCAGCCCCAGCATTTT,CASSWDRVNQPQHF
-,TRBJ1-2,TRBV11-2,TRBD1,TGTGCCAGCAGCTTAGTCCATCGGGACAGAAACTATGGCTACACCTTC,CASSLVHRDRNYGYTF
-,TRBJ2-1,TRBV13,TRBD1,TGTGCCAGCAGCCCAGACAGGGGGGGTGGCAATGAGCAGTTCTTC,CASSPDRGGGNEQFF
-,TRBJ1-2,TRBV27,-,TGTGCCAGCAGTCAACCACCGTACTATGGCTACACCTTC,CASSQPPYYGYTF
once,TRBJ1-6,TRBV2,-,TGTGCCAGCAGTGGCGACGTTACACCCCTCCACTTT,CASSGDVTPLHF
few,TRBJ2-7,TRBV5-6,TRBD2,TGTGCCAGCAGCACAGGACTAGCGGTCCCTGGAATAGCCGAGCAGTACTTC,CASSTGLAVPGIAEQYF
once,TRBJ2-7,TRBV28,TRBD2,TGTGCCAGCGCACCGGGCGGGGGCTACGAGCAGTACTTC,CASAPGGGYEQYF
-,TRBJ2-3,TRBV20-1,-,TGCAGTGCTGACCGCGGAGTTGACACGCAGTATTTT,CSADRGVDTQYF
-,TRBJ2-1,TRBV9,TRBD2,TGTGCCAGCAGCGTAGTAGCGGGAGTCGGCAATGAGCAGTTCTTC,CASSVVAGVGNEQFF
-,TRBJ2-1,TRBV9,TRBD2,TGTGCCAGCAGCGTACCGACTAGCCCTGAGCAGTTCTTC,CASSVPTSPEQFF
-,TRBJ2-7,TRBV4-1,-,TGCGCCAGCAGCCCCTTGGGCTGGGACGGCCCCTACGAGCAGTACTTC,CASSPLGWDGPYEQYF
few,TRBJ2-3,TRBV2,-,TGTGCCAGCAGTGAAGGTGGGCAGGGGGGAGATACGCAGTATTTT,CASSEGGQGGDTQYF
-,TRBJ2-7,TRBV5-1,-,TGCGCCAGCAGCGGCGGGGCAGGGGGGATGTACGAGCAGTACTTC,CASSGGAGGMYEQYF
few,TRBJ2-1,TRBV3-1,TRBD1,TGTGCCAGCAGCCAACATCTATCCGGGACAGGGAACAATGAGCAGTTCTTC,CASSQHLSGTGNNEQFF
-,TRBJ1-1,TRBV7-9,TRBD1,TGTGCCAGCAGCTTAGGAGGACAGGGTATCATGAACACTGAAGCTTTCTTT,CASSLGGQGIMNTEAFF
-,TRBJ2-5,TRBV7-2,-,TGTGCCAGCAGCGTGAGCGCGGGGATCTACAATGAGCAGTACTTC,CASSVSAGIYNEQYF
many,TRBJ2-1,TRBV6-5,TRBD1,TGTGCCAGCAGCGGACAGGGGGCTTACAATGAGCAGTTCTTC,CASSGQGAYNEQFF
few,TRBJ1-4,TRBV7-9,-,TGTGCCAGCAGCCCAATTGGGACAACTAATGAAAAACTGTTTTTT,CASSPIGTTNEKLFF
-,TRBJ2-7,TRBV20-1,-,TGCAGTGCTACGACAGTGACCTACGAGCAGTACTTC,CSATTVTYEQYF
-,TRBJ1-6,TRBV12-3/TRBV12-4,-,TGTGCCAGCATTTTAGGGAGTTCACCCCTCCACTTT,CASILGSSPLHF
-,TRBJ2-1,TRBV28,TRBD2,TGTGCCAGCAGTCTACTAGCGACTGAGCAGTTCTTC,CASSLLATEQFF
-,TRBJ2-7,TRBV3-1,TRBD2,TGTGCCAGCAGCCAAGAACCAGCGGGAGAGGGCGAGCAGTACTTC,CASSQEPAGEGEQYF
-,TRBJ1-2,TRBV29-1,-,-,CSVAEGTMVSWHTF
many,TRBJ2-7,TRBV7-2,-,TGTGCCAGCAGCTTAGTAGGCCCCTACGAGCAGTACTTC,CASSLVGPYEQYF